The TCR beta chain described here comes from a study of blood T cell repertoires in COVID-19. Profiling relied on immunoSEQ multiplex PCR, and the TCRdb table lists in-frame clones only, not all of them. The data show 250,000 to 300,000 clones, approximately 90% seen once. The TCR sequence derives from a woman between 40 and 50 years old with acute or convalescent COVID-19. Sequencing used peripheral blood.

The CDR3 bases are TGTGCCAGCAGTCCCGGGACAGGGGATCGGTATGGCTACACCTTC. This translates into CASSPGTGDRYGYTF. The chain recombines TRBV11-2 with TRBJ1-2, with TRBD1 identical over 10 bases. This CDR3 spans 15 amino acids. Looked up from germline, CDR1 is SGHAT and CDR2 is FQNNGV. Trimming cost V 6 bases and J 5 bases; bases outside gene matches: 9.